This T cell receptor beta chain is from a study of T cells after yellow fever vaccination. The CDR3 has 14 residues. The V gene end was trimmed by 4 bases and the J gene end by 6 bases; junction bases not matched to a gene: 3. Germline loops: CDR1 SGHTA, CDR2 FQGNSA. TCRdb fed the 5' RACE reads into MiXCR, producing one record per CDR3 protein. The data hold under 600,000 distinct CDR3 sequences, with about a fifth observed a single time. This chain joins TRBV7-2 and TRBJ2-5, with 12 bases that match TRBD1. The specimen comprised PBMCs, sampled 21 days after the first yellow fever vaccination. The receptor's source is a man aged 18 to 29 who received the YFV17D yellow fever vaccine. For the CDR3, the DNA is TGTGCCAGCAGCTCGGGACAGGGGGCGAAGACCCAGTACTTC. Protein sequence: CASSSGQGAKTQYF.